These T cell receptor beta chains were read from a single sample in a study of CD8 T cells in ankylosing spondylitis. MiXCR, run by TCRdb on the 5' RACE reads, gives a single entry per CDR3 protein. The sample records a few hundred thousand distinct CDR3 sequences, 10% to 15% being singletons. The specimen sequenced was blood, either unsorted or a sorted T cell fraction (not recorded which). Receptors were obtained from a male donor with ankylosing spondylitis. CDR3s include the opening cysteine and the closing phenylalanine or tryptophan.

CASSQGYTEGYTF,TRBJ1-2,TRBV7-2
CASSLGWTGWNNLGTDTQYF,TRBJ2-3,TRBV7-6
CASSLNDRGLQETQYF,TRBJ2-5,TRBV25-1
CSVGGEGSGANVLTF,TRBJ2-6,TRBV29-1
CASSPDLGDYGYTF,TRBJ1-2,TRBV2
CSGRGGSPEAFF,TRBJ1-1,TRBV29-1
CASSQTGDGQPQHF,TRBJ1-5,TRBV3-1
CASSQGQGPAYEQYF,TRBJ2-7,TRBV9
CSVRTGAHTDTQYF,TRBJ2-3,TRBV29-1
CASSQDLAARTNEQFF,TRBJ2-1,TRBV3-1
CASKQGGWANVLTF,TRBJ2-6,TRBV6-1
CASSFGRAEYTGELFF,TRBJ2-2,TRBV4-1
CASTWGGYSNQPQHF,TRBJ1-5,TRBV12-3/TRBV12-4
CSARDPDRNEQFF,TRBJ2-1,TRBV20-1
CASSRLAGVVETQYF,TRBJ2-5,TRBV14
CASSLQGRPYNEQFF,TRBJ2-1,TRBV7-9
CASSQTDRVNQPQHF,TRBJ1-5,TRBV4-1
CASSRSWDTDTQYF,TRBJ2-3,TRBV5-5
CASSPPGSGANVLTF,TRBJ2-6,TRBV5-6
CASSPNGTSALGPFF,TRBJ2-1,TRBV18
CSASLGAGGPDTQYF,TRBJ2-3,TRBV20-1
CASRVLQVQDGYTF,TRBJ1-2,TRBV2
CASSLSTGGGTQYF,TRBJ2-5,TRBV11-3
CASSQYPLTQYF,TRBJ2-7,TRBV3-1
CASSLARASRDTEAFF,TRBJ1-1,TRBV5-1
CASSSGLGNQPQHF,TRBJ1-5,TRBV7-6
CASSFPGTDYNEQFF,TRBJ2-1,TRBV7-9
CASSLALVPSGSGTGELFF,TRBJ2-2,TRBV12-3/TRBV12-4
CASSPDGDGYGYTF,TRBJ1-2,TRBV3-1
CATSDSGQTQGKLFF,TRBJ1-4,TRBV24-1
CASSVTRRGTDTQYF,TRBJ2-3,TRBV9
CSVDAIDYGNTEAFF,TRBJ1-1,TRBV29-1
CASSLVTGQGASGNTIYF,TRBJ1-3,TRBV5-1